This TCR beta chain was recovered during a study of blood T cell repertoires in COVID-19. On the study more broadly: T cells, B-cell-depleted T cells, or PBMCs supplied cDNA or gDNA.

Germline values: CDR1 MNHNS, CDR2 SASEGT. The V and J ends lost 3 bases and 12 bases respectively, with 9 bases between them. This CDR3 is 10 amino acids long. Per the original methods: Amplified reference gene primers provided the basis for estimating nucleated cell counts. Clones were read by immunoSEQ multiplex PCR, and TCRdb kept only the in-frame ones, dropping some. The V and J calls and clone size come from that table; D and trimming were worked out from the DNA. The sample consists of fewer than 120,000 clones, 76% of them appearing once. This clone was counted once. The clonotype originates from a woman over 75 with acute or convalescent COVID-19. Sequenced: peripheral blood. The genes are TRBV6-1 and TRBJ2-7; D is uncertain. The CDR3 protein is CASSETSVYF. The DNA for the CDR3 is TGTGCCAGCAGTGAGACGAGCGTGTACTTC.